A single sample gave rise to the 30 T cell receptor beta chains below, sequenced in a study of OX40 agonist ivuxolimab in advanced cancers. Sequenced by immunoSEQ multiplex PCR; TCRdb stores in-frame clones only, minus some. This table has 75,000 to 90,000 clones, roughly nine tenths appearing once. The specimen comprised CD4+ or CD8+ T cells sorted from blood, sampled in a trial of the OX40 agonist ivuxolimab. All receptors derive from an adult with an advanced solid tumor such as melanoma, head and neck, liver or kidney cancer.

The chain links TRBV5-4 to TRBJ2-2, with 13 bases fitting TRBD2. Germline V lookup: CDR1 SGHNT, CDR2 YYREEE (reference sequence). The CDR3 is made up of 16 amino acids. Unmatched junction bases numbered 1, after V lost 0 bases and J lost 5 bases. The CDR3 DNA reads TGTGCCAGCAGCTTGGGACTAGCGGGGGGAACCGGGGAGCTGTTTTTT. This encodes CASSLGLAGGTGELFF.

This chain joins TRBV2 and TRBJ2-2; the D gene could be TRBD1 or TRBD2 (5 bases each). The V gene's germline CDR1 is SNHLY and CDR2 FYNNEI. CDR3 length: 16 amino acids. Trimming removed 6 bases at V and 0 bases at J, with 14 bases between. The CDR3 is CASSDLGRANTGELFF. Written as DNA, the CDR3 is TGTGCCAGCAGCGACCTGGGACGGGCGAACACCGGGGAGCTGTTTTTT.

V and J are TRBV7-9 and TRBJ1-2, with a weak D call TRBD1 (5 bases). Per germline, CDR1 SEHNR and CDR2 FQNEAQ (reference sequence). V gave up 0 bases and J gave up 2 bases, with 7 bases separating them. The CDR3 spans 14 residues. As DNA, the CDR3 is TGTGCCAGCAGCTTAGCGGCAGGGAACTATGGCTACACCTTC. This encodes CASSLAAGNYGYTF.

This clone has only one observation. The chain links TRBV7-9 to TRBJ2-2; 7 bases align to TRBD1. CDR1 is SEHNR, CDR2 FQNEAQ, per germline (reference sequence). The CDR3 totals 14 residues. Germline trimming cut 5 bases from V and 7 bases from J; bases unmatched to any gene: 7. CDR3 in amino acids: CASSPGQVLGELFF. CDR3 coding DNA: TGTGCCAGCAGCCCCGGACAGGTACTCGGGGAGCTGTTTTTT.

This clone has just one count. The chain couples TRBV15 to TRBJ1-1, with D uncertain. CDR1 is LNHNV and CDR2 is YYDKDF in the germline V gene (reference sequence). This CDR3 is built from 12 residues. Between the trimmed V and J ends, which lost 3 bases and 5 bases, there was a span of 7 bases. This CDR3 reads CATSSWGTEAFF. Here the CDR3 DNA reads TGTGCCACCAGCAGCTGGGGAACTGAAGCTTTCTTT.

The V call is TRBV28, the J call TRBJ2-3, with 7 bases that match TRBD2. The CDR3 extends over 16 amino acids. V shed 2 bases, J shed 3 bases, and the junction held 8 bases outside the gene matches. From germline, CDR1 is MDHEN and CDR2 SYDVKM. CDR3 amino acids: CASSLVGGSGTDTQYF. The CDR3 bases are TGTGCCAGCAGTTTAGTGGGGGGGTCCGGGACAGATACGCAGTATTTT.

On this clone: A read error may produce the germline difference seen at one junction end. The genes are TRBV5-4 and TRBJ2-3; D is unresolved. This CDR3 contains 13 residues. CDR1 SGHNT and CDR2 YYREEE come from the germline V gene (reference sequence). This chain's CDR3 is CASSETGTNTQYF. The CDR3 DNA reads as TGTGCCAGCAGCGAGACTGGCACAAATACGCAGTATTTT. Full variable domain (missing parts from reference TRBV5-4 and TRBJ2-3): ETGVTQSPTHLIKTRGQQVTLRCSSQSGHNTVSWYQQALGQGPQFIFQYYREEENGRGNFPPRFSGLQFPNYSSELNVNALELDDSALYLCASSETGTNTQYFGPGTRLTVL.

The chain couples TRBV5-1 to TRBJ1-1, with unresolved D. Germline CDR1 is SGHRS and CDR2 is YFSETQ. The V and J ends lost 0 bases and 3 bases respectively, with 12 bases between them. The CDR3 is 15 residues long. The CDR3: CASSLGTTIDTEAFF. The CDR3 nucleotides are TGCGCCAGCAGCTTGGGGACCACGATCGACACTGAAGCTTTCTTT.

The chain joins TRBV7-9 to TRBJ1-4; unclear D gene. The germline V gene has CDR1 SEHNR and CDR2 FQNEAQ (reference sequence). V lost 2 bases to trimming and J lost 4 bases, with 2 bases between them. There are 12 residues in the CDR3. CDR3 bases: TGTGCCAGCAGCTTACGTAATGAAAAACTGTTTTTT. Its protein product is CASSLRNEKLFF.

The CDR3 loop reads CASSVAPRQGGIEAFF. DNA of the CDR3: TGTGCCAGCAGCGTAGCTCCCCGACAGGGGGGCATTGAAGCTTTCTTT. This sequence joins TRBV9 and TRBJ1-1; 9 bases align to TRBD1. The V gene's germline CDR1 is SGDLS and CDR2 YYNGEE. This CDR3 is 16 amino acids long. Germline trimming cut 0 bases from V and 7 bases from J; bases unmatched to any gene: 10.

The chain couples TRBV27 to TRBJ1-2; no firm D call. CDR3 length: 13 residues. The V end lost 3 bases, the J end lost 8 bases, and 13 bases lay between the germline ends. Germline loops: CDR1 MNHEY, CDR2 SMNVEV (reference sequence). The CDR3 reads CASSFGRFGGYTF. CDR3 nucleotide sequence: TGTGCCAGCAGTTTTGGGCGGTTTGGAGGCTACACCTTC.

The rearrangement links TRBV29-1 to TRBJ2-7; D gene ambiguous. CDR1 is SQVTM, CDR2 ANQGSEA, per germline. The CDR3 length is 13 residues. The V end was cut by 4 bases, the J end by 0 bases, with 10 bases between. CDR3 DNA sequence: TGCAGCGTTGTGCCCTCCAGCTCCTACGAGCAGTACTTC. This encodes CSVVPSSSYEQYF.

This chain joins TRBV5-1 and TRBJ1-1; D gene unclear. The CDR3 is made up of 16 amino acids. In germline, CDR1 is SGHRS, CDR2 YFSETQ. Trimming pared 0 bases from V and 0 bases from J, leaving 12 bases between. The CDR3 nucleotides read TGCGCCAGCAGCTTGGATCCGCAGTCCATGAACACTGAAGCTTTCTTT. It is translated as CASSLDPQSMNTEAFF.

The rearrangement joins TRBV19 to TRBJ2-7; 7 bases agree with TRBD1. Germline values: CDR1 LNHDA, CDR2 SQIVND (reference sequence). V lost 5 bases and J lost 4; bases outside the gene matches: 8. The CDR3 contains 14 residues. The CDR3 DNA follows: TGTGCCAGTAGTCTCGACAGGGTTTTTTACGAGCAGTACTTC. Amino acid sequence: CASSLDRVFYEQYF.

This sequence joins TRBV28 and TRBJ1-4; tentatively, D is TRBD1 (6 bases). The CDR3 spans 14 residues. The germline V gene has CDR1 MDHEN and CDR2 SYDVKM. V lost 6 bases, J lost 4 bases, and 12 bases lay in between. The CDR3 loop is CASSPGHLNEKLFF. The CDR3 DNA sequence: TGTGCCAGCAGCCCGGGACACCTTAATGAAAAACTGTTTTTT.

CDR3 loop: CASRGLATLRGTGELFF. Written as DNA, the CDR3 is TGTGCCAGCAGGGGACTAGCGACGCTTCGGGGGACCGGGGAGCTGTTTTTT. The chain is built from TRBV7-2 and TRBJ2-2; 10 bases map to TRBD2. V lost 6 bases to trimming and J lost 5 bases; unmatched junction nucleotides: 12. Per the germline V gene, CDR1 is SGHTA and CDR2 is FQGNSA. CDR3 size: 17 residues.

The V gene is TRBV29-1, the J gene TRBJ1-1; tentatively, D is TRBD1 (6 bases). The CDR3 consists of 14 residues. V was shortened by 6 bases and J by 4 bases, with 18 bases between the two germline ends. Germline CDR1 reads SQVTM; CDR2 reads ANQGSEA. CDR3 in amino acids: CSVWGGTGLTEAFF. The CDR3 coding sequence is TGCAGCGTGTGGGGGGGAACAGGGCTCACTGAAGCTTTCTTT.

This clone was picked up one time. The CDR3 is CASSLSIAANTGELFF. In nucleotides, the CDR3 is TGTGCCAGCAGCTTAAGCATAGCGGCGAACACCGGGGAGCTGTTTTTT. The chain has TRBV7-3 and TRBJ2-2; D is possibly TRBD2 (6 bases). CDR1 is SGHTA, CDR2 FQGTGA, per germline. This CDR3 comprises 16 residues. Trimming removed 1 base from V and 0 bases from J, with 9 bases in between.

The rearrangement joins TRBV28 to TRBJ2-5, with 7 positions matching TRBD2. Losses at the gene ends were 6 bases for V and 3 bases for J; bases not matched to a gene: 10. Germline values: CDR1 MDHEN, CDR2 SYDVKM. The CDR3 runs 15 residues. In nucleotides, the CDR3 is TGTGCCAGCAGCTGGGATGGGAGGGAGGAAGAGACCCAGTACTTC. Translating gives CASSWDGREEETQYF.

This clone occurred a few times. The CDR3 coding sequence is TGCGCCAGCAGTGAGGGAGATAGGGACAGGCAGCCCCAGCATTTT. It specifies CASSEGDRDRQPQHF. V usage is TRBV10-1 and J usage is TRBJ1-5, with 8 bases lining up with TRBD1. CDR1 and CDR2 from the germline V gene are WNHNN and SYGVQD (reference sequence). Trimming cost V 2 bases and J 7 bases; bases outside gene matches: 7. CDR3 length: 15 residues.

V usage is TRBV2 and J usage is TRBJ2-1, with 7 nucleotides matching TRBD2. Germline values: CDR1 SNHLY, CDR2 FYNNEI. Trimming at V came to 4 bases and at J to 6 bases, leaving 3 bases not matched to a gene. CDR3 length equals 13 residues. The CDR3, as DNA: TGTGCCAGCAGTGGGGACTATATCAATGAGCAGTTCTTC. It encodes CASSGDYINEQFF.

This sequence joins TRBV19 and TRBJ1-5, with D unclear. Germline V CDR1 and CDR2: LNHDA, SQIVND (reference sequence). CDR3 length equals 13 residues. V was pared by 9 bases and J by 0 bases, with 9 bases between. The chain's CDR3 is CASKSYSNQPQHF. The CDR3 coding sequence is TGTGCCAGCAAGTCTTATAGCAATCAGCCCCAGCATTTT.

The V and J genes are TRBV5-4 and TRBJ2-7; D remains ambiguous. CDR1 is SGHNT, CDR2 YYREEE, per germline (reference sequence). The CDR3 is 12 residues long. V lost 1 base and J lost 5, with 7 bases in between. The CDR3 loop reads CASSLLEDEQYF. The CDR3 DNA sequence: TGTGCCAGCAGCTTGTTAGAGGACGAGCAGTACTTC.

The gene calls are TRBV5-1 and TRBJ1-2, with unresolved D. The CDR3 loop spans 13 amino acids. Germline loops: CDR1 SGHRS, CDR2 YFSETQ. Deletions cut 0 bases from V and 7 bases from J, with 10 bases between. The CDR3 spells CASSLAGRSGYTF. CDR3 nucleotides: TGCGCCAGCAGCTTGGCCGGACGCAGTGGCTACACCTTC. Full variable domain (outside the CDR3, taken from reference TRBV5-1 and TRBJ1-2): KAGVTQTPRYLIKTRGQQVTLSCSPISGHRSVSWYQQTPGQGLQFLFEYFSETQRNKGNFPGRFSGRQFSNSRSEMNVSTLELGDSALYLCASSLAGRSGYTFGSGTRLTVV.

The V and J genes are TRBV11-2 and TRBJ1-3, with unresolved D. CDR3 length equals 16 residues. With 5 bases removed from V and 0 bases from J, the gap between germline ends came to 14 bases. Germline CDR1 and CDR2: SGHAT and FQNNGV. The CDR3: CASSLFSVGSGNTIYF. CDR3 bases: TGTGCCAGCAGCCTATTCTCGGTTGGCTCTGGAAACACCATATATTTT. The whole variable domain, filled in from reference TRBV11-2 and TRBJ1-3, reads EAGVAQSPRYKIIEKRQSVAFWCNPISGHATLYWYQQILGQGPKLLIQFQNNGVVDDSQLPKDRFSAERLKGVDSTLKIQPAKLEDSAVYLCASSLFSVGSGNTIYFGEGSWLTVV.

The chain carries TRBV5-5 and TRBJ1-6, with D possibly matching TRBD1 (5 bases). Per germline, CDR1 SGHKS and CDR2 YYEKEE (reference sequence). This CDR3 has 15 residues. V lost 0 bases and J 8 bases, leaving 12 bases between the germline ends. CDR3 nucleotide sequence: TGTGCCAGCAGCTTGGAGGGCCAGGGATATTCACCCCTCCACTTT. Translated, it gives CASSLEGQGYSPLHF.

This clone was found once. V and J are TRBV6-1 and TRBJ2-7, with D possibly matching TRBD1 (6 bases). The CDR3 is 13 residues long. The germline gives CDR1 MNHNS, CDR2 SASEGT. V was cut by 6 bases and J by 4 bases, with 13 bases left in between. CDR3 sequence (DNA): TGTGCCAGCAGCCAGGGGCCCATATACGAGCAGTACTTC. Protein product: CASSQGPIYEQYF.

The J gene is TRBJ1-2, the V gene TRBV28; D gene ambiguous. Trimming took 8 bases from V and 4 from J, leaving 14 bases between them. The CDR3 is 13 residues long. CDR1 and CDR2 (germline): MDHEN, SYDVKM. CDR3 in DNA: TGTGCCAGCCAAAAACAGCTACTCTATGGCTACACCTTC. It encodes CASQKQLLYGYTF.

The V and J genes are TRBV2 and TRBJ2-1; D is uncertain. Per the germline V gene, CDR1 is SNHLY and CDR2 is FYNNEI. The CDR3 length is 13 residues. Trimming removed 1 base from V and 4 bases from J, with 5 bases in between. CDR3 loop: CASSEGRYNEQFF. In DNA form, the CDR3 reads TGTGCCAGCAGTGAAGGCAGGTACAATGAGCAGTTCTTC.

The chain joins TRBV7-9 to TRBJ1-4; D uncertain. The CDR3 length is 14 residues. CDR1 and CDR2 (germline): SEHNR, FQNEAQ (reference sequence). Trimming took 1 base from V and 8 from J, leaving 11 bases between them. CDR3 sequence (DNA): TGTGCCAGCAGCTTAGGCTCGGTTCGGGAAAAACTGTTTTTT. This sequence encodes CASSLGSVREKLFF.